The TCR beta chain under discussion was sequenced for a study of blood T cell repertoires in COVID-19 (dated by TCRdb to the early 2020s). Study-level background: The collaborator samples originated in the United States, Italy and Spain and spanned the acute and convalescent phases of COVID-19. Where available, HLA class I and class II types were taken from metadata supplied by the sample provider and were not determined by assay-based typing. The repertoires were released in a freely available public database intended as a resource for research on the immune response to SARS-CoV-2. Subjects who had been exposed to COVID-19, were actively infected with it, or had recovered from it provided the deeply sampled blood TCRbeta repertoires that made up the dataset. A de-identified subject ID, COVID-19 status, age in years and sex were almost always included in the sample metadata. The material from the prospective study consisted of cDNA or gDNA derived from T cells, B-cell-depleted T cells, or PBMCs. Samples came from the ongoing ImmuneRACE study (first 160 participants) plus 1,254 subjects from 6 global collaborators.

The immunoSEQ Assay, a bias-controlled multiplex PCR, was used to amplify TCRbeta CDR3 regions from genomic DNA. The published analysis was carried out like this. The number of nucleated cells in each sample was estimated from the amplification of reference gene primers within the assay. Sequence reads were collapsed and filtered to measure the absolute abundance of every unique TCRbeta CDR3 rearrangement. Productive Simpson clonality was computed per sample as the square root of Simpson's diversity index over productive rearrangements. The source is immuneACCESS, and TCRdb retained only in-frame sequences with V and J called. Part of the clones is not carried over; for the studies checked, unresolved V genes explain less than half of this, and the remainder is unexplained. From that table come the V and J calls and clone size; the DNA was used to work out D and trimming. The sample yields 85,000 to 95,000 clones; over 75% were counted once. The ten largest make up 6% to 8.5% of the sample.

Measured from the cysteine to the phenylalanine, the CDR3 is 15 residues long. CDR3 DNA is the only sequence kept; it has 45 bases, read in frame from the first base. CDR1 is given as SGHNT and CDR2 as YYREEE, both from the germline V gene (reference sequence). Germline trimming: 5 bases from V, 1 base from J; junction bases outside gene matches: 8. Each collaborating institution followed its own protocols to collect whole blood in K2EDTA tubes. Collaborator samples were shipped for TCRbeta analysis as frozen whole blood, isolated PBMCs, or DNA extracted from either sample type. Here is what the overall study found, with its caveats: The amount of clinical and demographic metadata varied by source and participant and was provided uncurated.

This clone showed up just once. Which antigen it targets is not known. Within one base of it there is no much larger clone, and no base qualities were kept. This receptor was obtained from a man in his 70s with acute or convalescent COVID-19. Sequencing was carried out using peripheral blood. This chain joins TRBV5-4 to TRBJ1-2, with 7 bases aligning to TRBD1. The CDR3 in this case is CASSSRGQDNYGYTF. The DNA sequence is given as TGTGCCAGCAGTTCGAGGGGGCAGGATAACTATGGCTACACCTTC.